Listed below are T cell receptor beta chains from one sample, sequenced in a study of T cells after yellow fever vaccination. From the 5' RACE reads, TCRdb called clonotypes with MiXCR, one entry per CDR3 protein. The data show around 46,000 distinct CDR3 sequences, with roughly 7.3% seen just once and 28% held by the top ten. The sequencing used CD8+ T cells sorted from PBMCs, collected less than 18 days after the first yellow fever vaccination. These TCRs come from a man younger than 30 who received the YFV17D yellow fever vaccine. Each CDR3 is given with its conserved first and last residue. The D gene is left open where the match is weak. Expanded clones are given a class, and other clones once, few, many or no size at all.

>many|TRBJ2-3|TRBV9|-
CASTEAGESSTDTQYF
TGTGCCAGCACCGAGGCCGGAGAGAGCAGCACAGATACGCAGTATTTT
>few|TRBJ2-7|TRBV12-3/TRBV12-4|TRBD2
CASSSGLAIDEQYF
TGTGCCAGCAGTTCGGGACTAGCAATCGACGAGCAGTACTTC
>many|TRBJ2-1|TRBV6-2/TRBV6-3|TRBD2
CASSPPGTSGGNEQFF
TGTGCCAGCAGTCCCCCCGGGACTAGCGGGGGAAATGAGCAGTTCTTC
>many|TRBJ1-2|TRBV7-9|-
CASSWVHGYTF
TGTGCCAGCAGCTGGGTCCACGGCTACACCTTC
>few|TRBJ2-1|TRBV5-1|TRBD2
CASSLYLAGPYNEQFF
TGCGCCAGCAGCTTGTATCTAGCGGGGCCGTACAATGAGCAGTTCTTC
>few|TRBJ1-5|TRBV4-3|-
CASSQDRGLGADQPQHF
TGCGCCAGCAGCCAAGATCGAGGCCTTGGAGCAGATCAGCCCCAGCATTTT
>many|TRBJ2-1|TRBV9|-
CASSVDLATYNEQFF
TGTGCCAGCAGCGTAGACCTAGCGACGTACAATGAGCAGTTCTTC
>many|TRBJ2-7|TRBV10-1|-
CASSESGGEAYEQYF
TGCGCCAGCAGTGAGTCAGGGGGGGAGGCCTACGAGCAGTACTTC
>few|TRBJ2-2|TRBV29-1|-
CSVRNTGELFF
TGCAGCGTGAGAAACACCGGGGAGCTGTTTTTT
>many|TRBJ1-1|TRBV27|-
CASSLTEEAEAFF
TGTGCCAGCAGTTTGACGGAGGAGGCTGAAGCTTTCTTT
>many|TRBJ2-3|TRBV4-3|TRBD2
CASSQDERGATDTQYF
TGCGCCAGCAGCCAAGATGAGCGGGGGGCCACAGATACGCAGTATTTT
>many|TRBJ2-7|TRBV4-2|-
CASSQAMGGKDEQYF
TGTGCCAGCAGCCAAGCTATGGGGGGTAAAGACGAGCAGTACTTC
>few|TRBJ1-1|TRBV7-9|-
CASSSTTTGNTEAFF
TGTGCCAGCAGCTCAACAACGACAGGGAACACTGAAGCTTTCTTT
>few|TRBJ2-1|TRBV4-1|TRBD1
CASSLRSGQPGNEQFF
TGCGCCAGCAGCCTCCGTTCGGGACAGCCGGGGAATGAGCAGTTCTTC
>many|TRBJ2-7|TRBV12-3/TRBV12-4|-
CASSDTPGRHRSYEQYF
TGTGCCAGCAGCGATACTCCGGGACGGCATCGATCCTACGAGCAGTACTTC
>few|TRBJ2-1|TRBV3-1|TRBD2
CASSQDFAGGSEDEQFF
TGTGCCAGCAGCCAAGATTTTGCGGGGGGGTCGGAGGATGAGCAGTTCTTC
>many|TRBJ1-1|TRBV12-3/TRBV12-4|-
CASSLRPANTEAFF
TGTGCCAGCAGCCTGCGCCCAGCGAACACTGAAGCTTTCTTT
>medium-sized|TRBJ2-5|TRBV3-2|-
CASSQGQGEETQYF
TGTGCCAGCAGCCAAGGACAGGGGGAAGAGACCCAGTACTTC
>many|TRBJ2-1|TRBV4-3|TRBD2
CASSQDPSGGSYNEQFF
TGCGCCAGCAGCCAAGATCCCAGCGGGGGCTCCTACAATGAGCAGTTCTTC
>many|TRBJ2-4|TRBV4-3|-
CASSQDGGSPAKNIQYF
TGCGCCAGCAGCCAAGATGGAGGCTCGCCGGCCAAAAACATTCAGTACTTC
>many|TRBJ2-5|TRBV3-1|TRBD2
CASSQESSGDQETQYF
TGTGCCAGCAGCCAAGAGTCTAGCGGGGACCAAGAGACCCAGTACTTC
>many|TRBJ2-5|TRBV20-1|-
CSAFNYAERQETQYF
TGCAGTGCCTTTAACTACGCCGAACGACAAGAGACCCAGTACTTC
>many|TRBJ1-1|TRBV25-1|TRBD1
CASVRGTEAFF
TGTGCCAGCGTCAGGGGGACTGAAGCTTTCTTT
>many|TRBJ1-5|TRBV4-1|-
CASSQEGSNQPQHF
TGCGCCAGCAGCCAAGAAGGCAGTAATCAGCCCCAGCATTTT
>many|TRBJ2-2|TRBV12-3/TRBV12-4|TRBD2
CASSSERGANTGELFF
TGTGCCAGCAGTTCGGAGCGGGGGGCGAACACCGGGGAGCTGTTTTTT
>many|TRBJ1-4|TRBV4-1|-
CASSQQNEKLFF
TGCGCCAGCAGCCAACAGAATGAAAAACTGTTTTTT
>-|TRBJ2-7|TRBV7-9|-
CASSFDMDPVGYF
TGTGCCAGCAGCTTCGATATGGATCCCGTTGGGTACTTC
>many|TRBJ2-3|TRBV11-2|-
CASSLGHRDFSTDTQYF
TGTGCCAGCAGCTTAGGTCACCGGGACTTTTCCACAGATACGCAGTATTTT
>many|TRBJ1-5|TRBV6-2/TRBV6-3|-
CASSLFGRPQHF
TGTGCCAGCAGCCTCTTCGGTCGGCCCCAGCATTTT
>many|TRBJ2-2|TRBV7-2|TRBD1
CASSPRDRTAGELFF
TGTGCCAGCAGCCCCCGGGACAGAACCGCCGGGGAGCTGTTTTTT
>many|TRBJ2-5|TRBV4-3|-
CASSQVDGPQETQYF
TGCGCCAGCAGCCAAGTCGACGGACCCCAAGAGACCCAGTACTTC
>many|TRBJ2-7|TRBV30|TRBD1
CAARTGTYEQYF
TGTGCCGCACGGACAGGGACCTACGAGCAGTACTTC
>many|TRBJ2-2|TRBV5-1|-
CASSLAEEIGPGELFF
TGCGCCAGCAGCTTGGCCGAGGAGATTGGCCCCGGGGAGCTGTTTTTT
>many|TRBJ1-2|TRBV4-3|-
CASSQDSRVGYTF
TGCGCCAGCAGCCAAGATTCGAGGGTCGGCTACACCTTC
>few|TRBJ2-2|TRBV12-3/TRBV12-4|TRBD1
CASSHRGGELFF
TGTGCCAGCAGTCACAGGGGCGGGGAGCTGTTTTTT
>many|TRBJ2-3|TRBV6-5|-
CASSYGVDTQYF
TGTGCCAGCAGTTATGGGGTAGATACGCAGTATTTT
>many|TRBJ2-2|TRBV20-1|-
CSARDPGRGVTGELFF
TGCAGTGCTAGAGATCCAGGCAGGGGCGTCACCGGGGAGCTGTTTTTT
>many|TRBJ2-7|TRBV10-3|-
CAISDNTNAGEQYF
TGTGCCATCAGTGACAACACGAATGCGGGAGAGCAGTACTTC
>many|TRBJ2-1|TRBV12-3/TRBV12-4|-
CASSFRPPPPEQFF
TGTGCCAGCAGTTTCCGGCCACCCCCCCCTGAGCAGTTCTTC
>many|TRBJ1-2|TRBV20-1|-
CSARLTARYGYTF
TGCAGTGCTAGGCTTACAGCGAGATATGGCTACACCTTC
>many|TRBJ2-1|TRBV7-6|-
CASSQEANDRSNEQFF
TGTGCCAGCAGCCAAGAAGCCAATGACAGGAGCAATGAGCAGTTCTTC
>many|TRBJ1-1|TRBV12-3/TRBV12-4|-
CASSFFPSNTEAFF
TGTGCCAGCAGTTTTTTCCCAAGTAACACTGAAGCTTTCTTT
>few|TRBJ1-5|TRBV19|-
CASSAGAHNQPQHF
TGTGCCAGTAGTGCCGGGGCACACAATCAGCCCCAGCATTTT
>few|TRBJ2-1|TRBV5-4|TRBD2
CASSLERGGYNEQFF
TGTGCCAGCAGCTTGGAGCGGGGGGGTTACAATGAGCAGTTCTTC
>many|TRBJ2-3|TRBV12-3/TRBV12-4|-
CASSLLGGGITDTQYF
TGTGCCAGCAGTTTGTTGGGGGGCGGAATCACAGATACGCAGTATTTT
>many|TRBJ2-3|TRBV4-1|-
CASSPRAVSTDTQYF
TGCGCCAGCAGCCCCCGGGCCGTTAGCACAGATACGCAGTATTTT
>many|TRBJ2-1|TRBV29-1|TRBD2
CSVPLSGGGNEQFF
TGCAGCGTCCCTCTAAGCGGGGGGGGTAATGAGCAGTTCTTC
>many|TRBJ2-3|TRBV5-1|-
CASSLVDASLTDTQYF
TGCGCCAGCAGCTTGGTGGACGCGTCACTCACAGATACGCAGTATTTT
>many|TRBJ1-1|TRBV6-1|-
CASSPGQTNTEDFF
TGTGCCAGCAGTCCCGGACAGACGAACACTGAAGATTTCTTT
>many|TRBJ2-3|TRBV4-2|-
CASSTLMRADTQYF
TGTGCCAGCAGCACCCTTATGCGGGCTGATACGCAGTATTTT
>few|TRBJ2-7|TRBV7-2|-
CASSPRGHEQYF
TGTGCCAGCAGCCCAAGGGGCCACGAGCAGTACTTC
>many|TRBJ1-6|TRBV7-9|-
CASSLGTSGSPLHF
TGTGCCAGCAGCTTAGGAACGTCCGGTTCACCCCTCCACTTT
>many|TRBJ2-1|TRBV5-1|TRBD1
CASSLAEGQLGNEQFF
TGCGCCAGCAGCTTGGCCGAGGGACAGTTAGGGAATGAGCAGTTCTTC
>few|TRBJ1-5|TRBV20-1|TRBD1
CSARTGGIGNNQPQHF
TGCAGTGCTCGAACAGGGGGAATAGGTAACAATCAGCCCCAGCATTTT
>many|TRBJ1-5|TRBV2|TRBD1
CASSRGQPRPQHF
TGTGCCAGCAGTAGGGGACAGCCTCGGCCCCAGCATTTT